These T cell receptor beta chains were read from a single sample in a study of OX40 agonist ivuxolimab in advanced cancers. Clones were read by immunoSEQ multiplex PCR, and TCRdb kept only the in-frame ones, dropping some. The sample carries some 76,000 clones, over 85% recorded once. The specimen comprised CD4+ or CD8+ T cells sorted from blood, sampled in a trial of the OX40 agonist ivuxolimab. These receptors were collected from an adult with an advanced solid tumor such as melanoma, head and neck, liver or kidney cancer. The CDR3 runs from the conserved cysteine through the conserved F or W. The order of the fields is clone size, D gene, J gene, V gene, CDR3 DNA, CDR3 protein. D genes are given only for firm matches. Size values are once, few and many counts, or a class for expanded clones, and some rows have none.

-,-,TRBJ2-7,TRBV5-6,TGTGCCAGCAGCTTGATGAGTTACGAGCAGTACTTC,CASSLMSYEQYF
-,-,TRBJ2-5,TRBV15,TGTGCCACCAGCAACCACGGACAGGACGGGAGGGAGACCCAGTACTTC,CATSNHGQDGRETQYF
-,TRBD2,TRBJ2-7,TRBV27,TGTGCCAGCAGTTTATCTGGGGAGGGCCCCCGGGAGCAGTACTTC,CASSLSGEGPREQYF
once,TRBD2,TRBJ2-7,TRBV5-5,TGTGCCAGCAGCTTGAGCTGGTCGGCTAGCGGAGACGAGCAGTACTTC,CASSLSWSASGDEQYF
-,TRBD2,TRBJ2-7,TRBV4-3,TGCGCCAGCAGCCAAGAGACTAGCGGGGTTTCCTACGAGCAGTACTTC,CASSQETSGVSYEQYF
-,-,TRBJ2-7,TRBV30,TGTGCCTGGAGTGTAGACCACCGACCTTTCTCAGGGCAGTACTTC,CAWSVDHRPFSGQYF
-,-,TRBJ2-2,TRBV9,TGTGCCAGCAGCGCACAGTCAACCAACACCGGGGAGCTGTTTTTT,CASSAQSTNTGELFF
-,-,TRBJ2-1,TRBV12-5,TGTGCTAGTGGGGGTACGCAGGGGTACAATGAGCAGTTCTTC,CASGGTQGYNEQFF
-,TRBD2,TRBJ2-5,TRBV7-9,TGTGCCAGCAGCCAGGTGGGGGGGGTTCAAGAGACCCAGTACTTC,CASSQVGGVQETQYF
-,-,TRBJ1-1,TRBV5-4,TGTGCCAGCAGCTACCAGTCGGACACTGAAGCTTTCTTT,CASSYQSDTEAFF
-,-,TRBJ2-7,TRBV28,TGTGCCAGCAGTTTCCCCCCGATGGGGGCCTACGAGCAGTACTTC,CASSFPPMGAYEQYF
-,-,TRBJ2-3,TRBV6-6,TGTGCCATCCGAGGCCCAGATACGCAGTATTTT,CAIRGPDTQYF
-,-,TRBJ2-7,TRBV5-4,TGTGCCAGCAGGGACTCCCCAGGCCTCTCCTACGAGCAGTACTTC,CASRDSPGLSYEQYF
-,TRBD2,TRBJ2-2,TRBV4-2,TGTGCCAGCAGCCCAAGCGGGAGAAGGGCCGGGGAGCTGTTTTTT,CASSPSGRRAGELFF
-,-,TRBJ2-1,TRBV7-9,TGTGCCAGCAGCCCTCCCACCTGGGACAATTACAATGAGCAGTTCTTC,CASSPPTWDNYNEQFF
-,-,TRBJ2-2,TRBV19,TGTGCCAGTAGTAGAAACACCGGGGAGCTGTTTTTT,CASSRNTGELFF
-,-,TRBJ1-3,TRBV7-2,TGTGCCAGCAGCTTGGACCACTCTGGAAACACCATATATTTT,CASSLDHSGNTIYF
-,TRBD2,TRBJ2-2,TRBV5-4,TGTGCCAGCAGCAGTGGACTAGCGGGAGTTTTTGCCGGGGAGCTGTTTTTT,CASSSGLAGVFAGELFF
-,-,TRBJ1-1,TRBV27,TGTGCCAGCAGTTTGCCAGACTCAGGTGAAGCTTTCTTT,CASSLPDSGEAFF
-,-,TRBJ2-7,TRBV4-3,TGCGCCAGCAGCCAAGCCCTCGATAGTTTCAAGCAGTACTTC,CASSQALDSFKQYF
-,TRBD1,TRBJ1-2,TRBV7-9,TGTGCCAGCAGCCGCAGGGGGGACACCTATAACTATGGCTACACCTTC,CASSRRGDTYNYGYTF
-,TRBD2,TRBJ2-1,TRBV5-1,TGCGCCAGCAGCTTATCAGGGGGGCGACTAGCGGGACCCTCCTACAATGAGCAGTTCTTC,CASSLSGGRLAGPSYNEQFF
once,TRBD1,TRBJ1-2,TRBV27,TGTGCCAGCAAAAGTAGGGACAGGGCCTATGGCTACACCTTC,CASKSRDRAYGYTF
few,-,TRBJ1-5,TRBV4-3,TGCGCCAGCAGCCAAGAAAGCTTCGGGGACCGGCATCAGCCCCAGCATTTT,CASSQESFGDRHQPQHF
once,TRBD1,TRBJ1-5,TRBV2,TGTGCCAGCAGTACTTGGACAGGGGGCAATCAGCCCCAGCATTTT,CASSTWTGGNQPQHF
-,TRBD1,TRBJ2-5,TRBV12-5,TGTGCTAGTGGAACTCCGGGACAGGGAGGGCGGGAGACCCAGTACTTC,CASGTPGQGGRETQYF
-,-,TRBJ2-7,TRBV5-8,TGTGCCAGCAGCCCCTTGGGACAACCCTACGAGCAGTACTTC,CASSPLGQPYEQYF
-,-,TRBJ2-1,TRBV5-6,TGTGCCAGCAGCGCCCTCGGGTACGATGAGCAGTTCTTC,CASSALGYDEQFF